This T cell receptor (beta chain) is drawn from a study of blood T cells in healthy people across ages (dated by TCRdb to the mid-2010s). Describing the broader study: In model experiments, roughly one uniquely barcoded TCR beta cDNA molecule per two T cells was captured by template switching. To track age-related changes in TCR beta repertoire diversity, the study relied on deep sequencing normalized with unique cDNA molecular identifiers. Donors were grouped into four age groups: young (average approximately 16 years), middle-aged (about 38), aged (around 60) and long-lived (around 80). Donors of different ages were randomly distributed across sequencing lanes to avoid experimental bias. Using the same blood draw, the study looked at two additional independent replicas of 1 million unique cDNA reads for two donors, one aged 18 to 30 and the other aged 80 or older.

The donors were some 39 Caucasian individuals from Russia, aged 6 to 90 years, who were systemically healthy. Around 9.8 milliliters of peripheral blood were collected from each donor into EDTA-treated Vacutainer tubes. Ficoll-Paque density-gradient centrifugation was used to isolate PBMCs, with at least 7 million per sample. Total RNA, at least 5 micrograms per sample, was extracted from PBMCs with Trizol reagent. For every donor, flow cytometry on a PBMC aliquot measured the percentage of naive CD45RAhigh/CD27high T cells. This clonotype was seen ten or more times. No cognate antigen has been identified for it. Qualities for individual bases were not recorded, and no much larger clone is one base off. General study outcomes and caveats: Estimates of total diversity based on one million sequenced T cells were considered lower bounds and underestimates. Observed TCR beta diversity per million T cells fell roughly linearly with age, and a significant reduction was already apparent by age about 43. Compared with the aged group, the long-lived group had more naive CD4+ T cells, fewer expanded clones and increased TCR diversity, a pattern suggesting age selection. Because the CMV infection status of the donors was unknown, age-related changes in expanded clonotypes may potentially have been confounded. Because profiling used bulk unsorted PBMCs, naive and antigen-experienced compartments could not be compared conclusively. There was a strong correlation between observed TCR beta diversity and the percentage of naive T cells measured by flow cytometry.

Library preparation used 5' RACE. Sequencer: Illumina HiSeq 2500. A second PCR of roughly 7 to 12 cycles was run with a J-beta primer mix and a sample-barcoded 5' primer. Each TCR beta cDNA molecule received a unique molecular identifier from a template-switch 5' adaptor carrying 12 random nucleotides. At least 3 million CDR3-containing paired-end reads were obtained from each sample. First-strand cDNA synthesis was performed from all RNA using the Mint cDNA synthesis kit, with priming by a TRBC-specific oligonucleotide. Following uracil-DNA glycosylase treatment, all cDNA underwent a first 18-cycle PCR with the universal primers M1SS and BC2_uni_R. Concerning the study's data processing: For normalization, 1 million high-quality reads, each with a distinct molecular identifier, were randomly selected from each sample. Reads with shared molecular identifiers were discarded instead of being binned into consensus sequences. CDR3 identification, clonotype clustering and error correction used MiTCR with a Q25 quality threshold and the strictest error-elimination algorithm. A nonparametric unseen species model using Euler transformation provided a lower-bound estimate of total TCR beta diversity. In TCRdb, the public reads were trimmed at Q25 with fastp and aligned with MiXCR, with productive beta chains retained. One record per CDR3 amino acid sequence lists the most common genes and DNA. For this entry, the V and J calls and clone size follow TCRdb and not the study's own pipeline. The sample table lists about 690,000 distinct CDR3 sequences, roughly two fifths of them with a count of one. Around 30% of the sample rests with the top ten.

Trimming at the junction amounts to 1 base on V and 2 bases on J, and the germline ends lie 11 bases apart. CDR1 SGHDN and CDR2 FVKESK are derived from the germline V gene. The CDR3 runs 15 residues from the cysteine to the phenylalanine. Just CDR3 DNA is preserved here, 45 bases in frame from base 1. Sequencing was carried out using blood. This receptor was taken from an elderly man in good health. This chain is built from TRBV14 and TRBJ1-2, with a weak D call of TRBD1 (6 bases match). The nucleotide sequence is TGTGCCAGCAGCCAAGGGACGACAGGAAACTATGGCTACACCTTC. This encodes CASSQGTTGNYGYTF.